The entry that follows covers one T cell receptor (beta chain) sequence. This specimen comes from a study of blood T cell repertoires in COVID-19. Overall study context: Spain, Italy and the United States supplied samples that represented acute and convalescent COVID-19. T cells, B-cell-depleted T cells, or PBMCs supplied cDNA or gDNA.

TCRdb's copy holds only in-frame clones and misses some; the assay was immunoSEQ multiplex PCR. Of about 210,000 clones in the sample, around 89% were seen once. Germline CDR1 is SGHNT and CDR2 is YYREEE (reference sequence). The CDR3 length is 17 residues. The trim removed 1 base at V and 1 base at J, leaving 5 bases unmatched. The V call is TRBV5-4, the J call TRBJ2-2; 9 positions agree with TRBD2. This sequence was found in a woman in her 40s with acute or convalescent COVID-19. Material for sequencing was peripheral blood. CDR3 DNA: TGTGCCAGCAGCTTGAAGCGGGGGGCCCTGAACACCGGGGAGCTGTTTTTT. Translation: CASSLKRGALNTGELFF.